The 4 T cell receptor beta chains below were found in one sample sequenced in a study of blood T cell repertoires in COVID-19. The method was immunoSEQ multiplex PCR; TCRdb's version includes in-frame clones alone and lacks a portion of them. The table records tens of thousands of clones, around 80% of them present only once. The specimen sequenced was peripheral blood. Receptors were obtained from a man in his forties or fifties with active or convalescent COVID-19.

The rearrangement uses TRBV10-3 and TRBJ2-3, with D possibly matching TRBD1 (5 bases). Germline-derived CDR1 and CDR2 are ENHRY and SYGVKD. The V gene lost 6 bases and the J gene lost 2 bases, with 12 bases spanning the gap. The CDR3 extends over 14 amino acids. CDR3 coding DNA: TGTGCCATCAGGCCCAAGGGGCCCACAGATACGCAGTATTTT. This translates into CAIRPKGPTDTQYF.

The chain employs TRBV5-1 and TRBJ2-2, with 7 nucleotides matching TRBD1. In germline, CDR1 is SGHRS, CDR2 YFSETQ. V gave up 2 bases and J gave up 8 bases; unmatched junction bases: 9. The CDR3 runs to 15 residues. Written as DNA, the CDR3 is TGCGCCAGCAGCTTCGAGACAGGGTCAAGAGGGGAGCTGTTTTTT. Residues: CASSFETGSRGELFF.

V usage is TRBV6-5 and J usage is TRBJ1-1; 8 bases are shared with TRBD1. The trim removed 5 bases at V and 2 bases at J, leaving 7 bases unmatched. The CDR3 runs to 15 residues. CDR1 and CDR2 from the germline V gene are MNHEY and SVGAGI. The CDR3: CASSKSQGANTEAFF. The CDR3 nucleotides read TGTGCCAGCAGTAAATCCCAGGGGGCTAACACTGAAGCTTTCTTT.

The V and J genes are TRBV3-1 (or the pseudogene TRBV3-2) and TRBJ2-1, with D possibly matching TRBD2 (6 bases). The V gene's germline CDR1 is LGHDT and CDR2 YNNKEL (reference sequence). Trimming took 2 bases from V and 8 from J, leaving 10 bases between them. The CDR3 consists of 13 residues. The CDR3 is CASSQLAYDEQFF. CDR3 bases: TGTGCCAGCAGCCAACTAGCGTACGATGAGCAGTTCTTC.